The 14 T cell receptor beta chains below were found in one sample sequenced in a study of regulatory T cells in long-lasting Graves disease. Arm-PCR of CDR3 regions and iRepertoire HTBI primers were the basis on which TCR beta libraries were built. TCRdb ran MiXCR on the multiplex PCR reads and lists one entry per CDR3 protein. Of 560,000 or so distinct CDR3 sequences in the sample, around 16% were seen once. Time point indicated: newly diagnosed GD, antithyroid drugs for less than 3 months. There was RNA extracted from PBMCs, and the TCR library was made from it. The data also belong to a second study, concerning T cells in Graves' hyperthyroidism and ophthalmopathy.

The sample here was peripheral blood mononuclear cells (PBMCs), taken at new diagnosis, from a patient treated with antithyroid drugs. These receptors were collected from a man aged 18 to 29 with Graves disease.

The table lists this clonotype with many counts. The genes are TRBV30 and TRBJ2-3; unclear D gene. The CDR3 contains 11 residues. The germline V and J ends were trimmed by 4 bases and 6 bases, with 8 bases remaining between them. Germline-derived CDR1 and CDR2 are GTSNPN and SVGIG (reference sequence). The CDR3 loop is CAWTKVDTQYF. CDR3 bases: TGTGCCTGGACCAAGGTGGATACGCAGTATTTT.

This clonotype appeared a few times. J is TRBJ1-2 and V is TRBV14, with D possibly matching TRBD1 (5 bases). CDR3 length: 14 residues. The germline gives CDR1 SGHDN, CDR2 FVKESK. V lost 2 bases and J 4 bases, leaving 11 bases between the germline ends. Here the CDR3 DNA reads TGTGCCAGCAGCCAACAGACAGCTTTCTATGGCTACACCTTC. Translating gives CASSQQTAFYGYTF.

V is TRBV5-1 and J is TRBJ2-2; 10 nucleotides align to TRBD2. Trimming took 1 base from V and 7 from J; bases not matched to a gene: 13. Per germline, CDR1 SGHRS and CDR2 YFSETQ. This CDR3 comprises 18 residues. The CDR3 coding sequence is TGCGCCAGCAGCTTGCTCTTTCCTAGCGGGAGTTGGGACGGGGAGCTGTTTTTT. It is translated as CASSLLFPSGSWDGELFF.

This clonotype has a count of ten or more. The CDR3 region is CASRNRGFSSYEQYF. In DNA form, the CDR3 reads TGTGCCAGCAGGAACAGGGGATTTAGCTCCTACGAGCAGTACTTC. The chain couples TRBV2 to TRBJ2-7, with 7 bases identical to TRBD1. The germline gives CDR1 SNHLY, CDR2 FYNNEI. J was trimmed by 0 bases and V by 6 bases; bases with no gene match: 8. CDR3 length equals 15 residues.

A few counts support this clonotype. The chain uses TRBV5-1 and TRBJ1-1, with D possibly TRBD1 on 6 matching bases. This CDR3 is 14 amino acids long. V lost 1 base, J lost 3 bases, and 10 bases lay in between. Germline assignment: CDR1 SGHRS and CDR2 YFSETQ. The CDR3 bases are TGCGCCAGCAGCTTGTTCCAGGGGCACACTGAAGCTTTCTTT. Residues: CASSLFQGHTEAFF.

This clonotype was seen at least ten times. The rearrangement links TRBV27 to TRBJ2-3; 7 bases line up with TRBD1. V was pared by 5 bases and J by 0 bases, with 17 bases of the junction left unmatched. The V gene's germline CDR1 is MNHEY and CDR2 SMNVEV (reference sequence). The CDR3 has 19 amino acids. The CDR3 loop reads CASSPNHGAGGSSTDTQYF. In nucleotides, the CDR3 is TGTGCCAGCAGTCCCAACCACGGAGCAGGGGGAAGTAGCACAGATACGCAGTATTTT.

The V and J genes are TRBV29-1 and TRBJ2-7, with D uncertain. Germline loops: CDR1 SQVTM, CDR2 ANQGSEA. The CDR3 totals 13 residues. V lost 4 bases, J lost 0 bases, and 10 bases lay in between. DNA for the CDR3: TGCAGCGTTGTCGAGCGACACTCCTACGAGCAGTACTTC. This gives the protein CSVVERHSYEQYF.

At least ten counts were recorded for this clonotype. This sequence joins TRBV2 and TRBJ1-4; D call uncertain. This CDR3 has 14 residues. From germline, CDR1 is SNHLY and CDR2 FYNNEI. Trimming left V 7 bases short and J 11 bases short, with 20 bases between. CDR3 in DNA: TGTGCCAGCATAGAAATTCAGAATCAAGGGAAACTGTTTTTT. Translating it yields CASIEIQNQGKLFF.

This clonotype was observed at least ten times. The chain combines TRBV10-3 with TRBJ2-7; possible D gene TRBD1, 6 bases. From germline, CDR1 is ENHRY and CDR2 SYGVKD. V was shortened by 11 bases and J by 3 bases, with 14 bases between the two germline ends. The CDR3 is 12 amino acids. CDR3 coding DNA: TGTGCCTCCGGGGAACAGGGCTACGAGCAGTACTTC. This gives the protein CASGEQGYEQYF.

As regards this clonotype: A read error may produce the germline difference seen at one junction end. The genes are TRBV28 and TRBJ1-5; 8 nucleotides agree with TRBD1. Germline lookup yields CDR1 MDHEN and CDR2 SYDVKM. The CDR3 totals 15 residues. The CDR3, as DNA: TGTGCCAGCAGTTCACCGGACAGGGACAATCAGCCCCGGCATTTT. This sequence encodes CASSSPDRDNQPRHF.

A few counts support this clonotype. V gene TRBV5-1 combines with J gene TRBJ2-3, with D possibly TRBD1 on 5 matching bases. Per germline, CDR1 SGHRS and CDR2 YFSETQ. The V gene lost 5 bases and the J gene lost 4 bases, with 14 bases spanning the gap. The CDR3 runs 14 residues. CDR3: CASRGAMRADTQYF. The CDR3 DNA is TGCGCCAGCAGAGGGGCCATGAGAGCAGATACGCAGTATTTT.

This clonotype has just a few counts. The chain recombines TRBV6-1 with TRBJ1-5, with TRBD1 matching over 7 bases. CDR1 and CDR2 (germline): MNHNS, SASEGT. Losses at the gene ends were 11 bases for V and 2 bases for J; bases not matched to a gene: 12. CDR3 length equals 15 residues. The CDR3 nucleotides read TGTGCCGCAGACCAGGGGGTTGGGCGCAATCAGCCCCAGCATTTT. Encoded protein: CAADQGVGRNQPQHF.

The sample holds many counts of this clonotype. The genes are TRBV7-2 and TRBJ2-7; no reliable D call. The CDR3 is 14 amino acids. Deletions cut 2 bases from V and 6 bases from J, with 14 bases between. Germline-derived CDR1 and CDR2 are SGHTA and FQGNSA. For the CDR3, the DNA is TGTGCCAGCAGCTTAATTTCAGAGACTTTCGAGCAGTACTTC. Translating it yields CASSLISETFEQYF.

The chain uses TRBV9 and TRBJ2-5, with D perhaps given as TRBD1 or TRBD2 (5 bases each). Trimming took off 2 bases at V and 5 bases at J, with 10 bases between the two ends. The CDR3 is 13 amino acids. CDR1 and CDR2 from the germline V gene are SGDLS and YYNGEE. CDR3 loop: CASSVTGTETQYF. CDR3 nucleotide sequence: TGTGCCAGCAGCGTGACCGGGACGGAGACCCAGTACTTC. Full variable domain (remainder filled in from reference TRBV9 and TRBJ2-5): DSGVTQTPKHLITATGQRVTLRCSPRSGDLSVYWYQQSLDQGLQFLIQYYNGEERAKGNILERFSAQQFPDLHSELNLSSLELGDSALYFCASSVTGTETQYFGPGTRLLVL.